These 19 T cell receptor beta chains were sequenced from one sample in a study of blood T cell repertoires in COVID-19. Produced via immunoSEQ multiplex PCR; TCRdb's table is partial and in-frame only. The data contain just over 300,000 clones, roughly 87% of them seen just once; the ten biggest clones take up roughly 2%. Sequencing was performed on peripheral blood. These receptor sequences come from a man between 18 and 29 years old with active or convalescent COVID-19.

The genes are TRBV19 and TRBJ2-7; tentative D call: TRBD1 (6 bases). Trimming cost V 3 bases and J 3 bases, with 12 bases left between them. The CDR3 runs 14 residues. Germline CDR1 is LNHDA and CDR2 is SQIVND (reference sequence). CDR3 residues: CASSMRGTHYEQYF. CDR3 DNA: TGTGCCAGTAGTATGAGGGGGACCCACTACGAGCAGTACTTC.

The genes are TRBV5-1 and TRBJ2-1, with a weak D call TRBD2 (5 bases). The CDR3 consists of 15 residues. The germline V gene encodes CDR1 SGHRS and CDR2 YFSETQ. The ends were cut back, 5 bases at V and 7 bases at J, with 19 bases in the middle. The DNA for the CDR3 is TGCGCCAGCAGTCCAGCTCGACGGGATATAAATGAGCAGTTCTTC. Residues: CASSPARRDINEQFF.

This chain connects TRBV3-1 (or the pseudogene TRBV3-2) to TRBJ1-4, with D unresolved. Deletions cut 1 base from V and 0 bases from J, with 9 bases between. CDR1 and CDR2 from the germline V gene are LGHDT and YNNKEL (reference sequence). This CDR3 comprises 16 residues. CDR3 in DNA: TGTGCCAGCAGCCAAGTCCCGTTCGCAACTAATGAAAAACTGTTTTTT. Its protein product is CASSQVPFATNEKLFF.

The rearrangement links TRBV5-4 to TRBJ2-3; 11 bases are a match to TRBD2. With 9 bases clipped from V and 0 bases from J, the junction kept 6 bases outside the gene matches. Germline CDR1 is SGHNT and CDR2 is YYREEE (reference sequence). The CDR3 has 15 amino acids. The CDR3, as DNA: TGTGCCACCCGTCGGACTAGCGGGAGCACAGATACGCAGTATTTT. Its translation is CATRRTSGSTDTQYF.

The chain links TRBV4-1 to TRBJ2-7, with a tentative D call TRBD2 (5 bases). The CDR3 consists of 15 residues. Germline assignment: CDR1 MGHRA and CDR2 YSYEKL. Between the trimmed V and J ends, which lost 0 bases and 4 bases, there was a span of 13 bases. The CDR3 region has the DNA TGCGCCAGCAGCCAAGATTCTCGGGGTCAATACGAGCAGTACTTC. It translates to CASSQDSRGQYEQYF.

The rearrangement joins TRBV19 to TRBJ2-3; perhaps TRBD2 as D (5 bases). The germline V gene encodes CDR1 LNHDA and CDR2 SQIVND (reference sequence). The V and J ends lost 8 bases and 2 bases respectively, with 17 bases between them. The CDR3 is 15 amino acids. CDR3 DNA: TGTGCCAGTCAAGCTGGGGAGCGGCTCACAGATACGCAGTATTTT. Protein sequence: CASQAGERLTDTQYF.

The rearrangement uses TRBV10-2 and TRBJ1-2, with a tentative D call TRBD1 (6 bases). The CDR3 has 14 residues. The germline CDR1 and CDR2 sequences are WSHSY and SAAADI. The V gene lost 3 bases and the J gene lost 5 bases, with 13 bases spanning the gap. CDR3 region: CASSEQGVRYGYTF. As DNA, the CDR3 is TGCGCCAGCAGTGAACAGGGAGTTAGGTATGGCTACACCTTC.

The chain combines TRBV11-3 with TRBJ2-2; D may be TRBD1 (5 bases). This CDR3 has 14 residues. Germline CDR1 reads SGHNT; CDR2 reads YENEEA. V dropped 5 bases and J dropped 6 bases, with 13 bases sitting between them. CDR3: CASSPHRLSGELFF. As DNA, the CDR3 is TGTGCCAGCAGCCCACACAGGTTGTCCGGGGAGCTGTTTTTT. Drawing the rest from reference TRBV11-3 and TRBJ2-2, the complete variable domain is EAGVVQSPRYKIIEKKQPVAFWCNPISGHNTLYWYLQNLGQGPELLIRYENEEAVDDSQLPKDRFSAERLKGVDSTLKIQPAELGDSAVYLCASSPHRLSGELFFGEGSRLTVL.

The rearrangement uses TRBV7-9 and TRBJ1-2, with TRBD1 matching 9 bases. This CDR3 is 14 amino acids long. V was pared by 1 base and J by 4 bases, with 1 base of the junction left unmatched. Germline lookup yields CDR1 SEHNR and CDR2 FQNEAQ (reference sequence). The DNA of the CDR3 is TGTGCCAGCAGCTTAGGACAGGGGGTCTATGGCTACACCTTC. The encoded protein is CASSLGQGVYGYTF.

The CDR3 protein is CASSLGGGQPQHF. DNA of the CDR3: TGTGCCAGCAGCTTAGGGGGAGGCCAGCCCCAGCATTTT. The chain uses TRBV11-2 and TRBJ1-5, with D unclear. Germline CDR1 SGHAT, CDR2 FQNNGV. V gave up 1 base and J gave up 7 bases, with 8 bases separating them. This CDR3 has 13 amino acids.

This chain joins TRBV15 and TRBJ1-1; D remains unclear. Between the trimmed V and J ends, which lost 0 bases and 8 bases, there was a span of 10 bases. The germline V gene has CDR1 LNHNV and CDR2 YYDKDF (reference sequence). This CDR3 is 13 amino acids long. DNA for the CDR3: TGTGCCACCAGCAGAGATCTAAGCAAAGAAGCTTTCTTT. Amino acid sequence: CATSRDLSKEAFF.

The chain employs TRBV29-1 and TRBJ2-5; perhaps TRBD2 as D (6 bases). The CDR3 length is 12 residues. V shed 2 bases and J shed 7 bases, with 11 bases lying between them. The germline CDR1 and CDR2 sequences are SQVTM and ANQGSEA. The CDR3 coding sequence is TGCAGCGTTGAACCTAGCGTAGGGACCCAGTACTTC. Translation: CSVEPSVGTQYF.

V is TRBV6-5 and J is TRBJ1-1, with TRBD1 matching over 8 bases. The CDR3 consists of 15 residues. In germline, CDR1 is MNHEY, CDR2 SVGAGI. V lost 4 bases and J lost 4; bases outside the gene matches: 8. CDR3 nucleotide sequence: TGTGCCAGCAGTTCAGACAGGGGAGGGGTCACTGAAGCTTTCTTT. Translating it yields CASSSDRGGVTEAFF.

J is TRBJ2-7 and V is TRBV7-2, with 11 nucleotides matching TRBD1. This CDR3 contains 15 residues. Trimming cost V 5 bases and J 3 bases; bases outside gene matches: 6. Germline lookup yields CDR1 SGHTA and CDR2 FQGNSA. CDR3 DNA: TGTGCCAGCAGCCCCGGACAGGGGGCTCTCTACGAGCAGTACTTC. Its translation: CASSPGQGALYEQYF.

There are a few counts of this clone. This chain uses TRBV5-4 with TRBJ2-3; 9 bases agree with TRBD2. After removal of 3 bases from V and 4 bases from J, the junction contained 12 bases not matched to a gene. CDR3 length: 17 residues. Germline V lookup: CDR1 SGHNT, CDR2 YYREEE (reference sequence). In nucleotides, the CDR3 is TGTGCCAGCAGCTGGGGGGTTAGCGGGAGTATATCAGATACGCAGTATTTT. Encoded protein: CASSWGVSGSISDTQYF.

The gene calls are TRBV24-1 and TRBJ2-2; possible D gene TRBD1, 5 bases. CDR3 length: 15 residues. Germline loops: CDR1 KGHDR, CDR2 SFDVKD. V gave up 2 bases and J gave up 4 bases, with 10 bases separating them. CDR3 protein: CATSDSTDFTGELFF. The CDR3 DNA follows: TGTGCCACCAGTGATTCGACAGATTTCACCGGGGAGCTGTTTTTT.

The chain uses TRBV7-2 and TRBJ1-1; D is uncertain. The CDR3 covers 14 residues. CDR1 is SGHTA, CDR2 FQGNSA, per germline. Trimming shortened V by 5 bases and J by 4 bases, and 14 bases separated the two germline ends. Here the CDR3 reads CASSPVVGSTEAFF. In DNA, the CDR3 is TGTGCCAGCAGCCCAGTCGTCGGGAGCACTGAAGCTTTCTTT.

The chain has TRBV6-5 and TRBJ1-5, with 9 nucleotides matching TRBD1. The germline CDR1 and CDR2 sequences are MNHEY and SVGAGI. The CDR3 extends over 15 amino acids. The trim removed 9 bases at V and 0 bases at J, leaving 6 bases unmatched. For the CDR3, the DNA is TGTGCCAGTGGGGACAGGGCCCATAGCAATCAGCCCCAGCATTTT. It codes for CASGDRAHSNQPQHF.

CDR3 sequence (DNA): TGTGCCAGCAGAACTAGCGGGAGGATCAATGAGCAGTTCTTC. It encodes CASRTSGRINEQFF. The chain recombines TRBV27 with TRBJ2-1; TRBD2 aligns across 12 bases. The CDR3 has 14 amino acids. The germline V gene encodes CDR1 MNHEY and CDR2 SMNVEV (reference sequence). Losses at the gene ends were 6 bases for V and 6 bases for J; bases not matched to a gene: 3.